The 23 T cell receptor beta chains given below trace back to one sample, sequenced in a study of T cells in localized non-small cell lung cancer. Using immunoSEQ multiplex PCR, the repertoire was profiled, and TCRdb retains in-frame clones only, with some absent. The repertoire holds over 70,000 clones, with around 90% as singletons. The sequencing here drew on PBMCs, taken before any cancer treatment. Every receptor here comes from a woman aged 40-69 years with stage II squamous cell lung carcinoma.

The chain links TRBV19 to TRBJ2-7; 8 positions agree with TRBD2. The CDR3 is made up of 15 amino acids. Looked up from germline, CDR1 is LNHDA and CDR2 is SQIVND (reference sequence). V gave up 11 bases and J gave up 2 bases; unmatched junction bases: 14. The CDR3 DNA sequence: TGTGCCTCTTCCCTCGGGCTAGCGGGTACCTACGAGCAGTACTTC. It yields the protein CASSLGLAGTYEQYF. The full variable domain, its missing parts supplied by reference TRBV19 and TRBJ2-7, is DGGITQSPKYLFRKEGQNVTLSCEQNLNHDAMYWYRQDPGQGLRLIYYSQIVNDFQKGDIAEGYSVSREKKESFPLTVTSAQKNPTAFYLCASSLGLAGTYEQYFGPGTRLTVT.

This chain links TRBV7-8 with TRBJ2-5, with TRBD2 matching over 7 bases. The CDR3 totals 15 residues. From germline, CDR1 is SGHVS and CDR2 FQNEAQ. The V segment lost 3 bases and the J segment 1 base; nucleotides outside the gene matches: 5. The CDR3 DNA reads as TGTGCCAGCAGCTTGGGTAGCGGGCGCCAAGAGACCCAGTACTTC. This codes for CASSLGSGRQETQYF. The full variable domain, its missing parts supplied by reference TRBV7-8 and TRBJ2-5, is GAGVSQSPRYKVAKRGQDVALRCDPISGHVSLFWYQQALGQGPEFLTYFQNEAQLDKSGLPSDRFFAERPEGSVSTLKIQRTQQEDSAVYLCASSLGSGRQETQYFGPGTRLLVL.

This chain joins TRBV7-9 and TRBJ1-1; the match to TRBD1 covers 7 bases. Germline values: CDR1 SEHNR, CDR2 FQNEAQ (reference sequence). V gave up 1 base and J gave up 7 bases; unmatched junction bases: 3. CDR3 size: 13 residues. The CDR3 DNA is TGTGCCAGCAGCTTAGGGGACAGCCGTGAAGCTTTCTTT. Translation: CASSLGDSREAFF.

J is TRBJ2-3 and V is TRBV5-4, with TRBD2 identical over 9 bases. The V gene's germline CDR1 is SGHNT and CDR2 YYREEE (reference sequence). V shed 4 bases, J shed 3 bases, and the junction held 9 bases outside the gene matches. The CDR3 consists of 16 residues. This CDR3 is CASSLGGGGVTDTQYF. Here the CDR3 DNA reads TGTGCCAGCAGCCTTGGGGGCGGGGGGGTTACAGATACGCAGTATTTT. The whole variable domain, filled in from reference TRBV5-4 and TRBJ2-3, reads ETGVTQSPTHLIKTRGQQVTLRCSSQSGHNTVSWYQQALGQGPQFIFQYYREEENGRGNFPPRFSGLQFPNYSSELNVNALELDDSALYLCASSLGGGGVTDTQYFGPGTRLTVL.

The J gene is TRBJ1-6, the V gene TRBV9; no definite D call. The CDR3 covers 14 residues. The germline gives CDR1 SGDLS, CDR2 YYNGEE. Trimming took off 0 bases at V and 8 bases at J, with 9 bases between the two ends. CDR3 protein: CASSVAGLDSPLHF. The CDR3 coding sequence is TGTGCCAGCAGCGTAGCGGGGTTAGATTCACCCCTCCACTTT.

The CDR3 spells CATRQGPNTEAFF. The CDR3 DNA reads as TGTGCCACCCGACAGGGACCAAACACTGAAGCTTTCTTT. V gene TRBV10-3 combines with J gene TRBJ1-1; 7 nucleotides line up with TRBD1. Germline values: CDR1 ENHRY, CDR2 SYGVKD. The CDR3 has 13 residues. V trimming: 10 bases; J trimming: 2 bases; junction bases outside the gene matches: 7.

A word on this clone: The junction shows a germline mismatch at one end, possibly a read error. The chain links TRBV20-1 to TRBJ2-7, with D unresolved. The germline V gene has CDR1 DFQATT and CDR2 SNEGSKA (reference sequence). This CDR3 spans 10 amino acids. The CDR3 sequence is CSAREYEQYF. As DNA, the CDR3 is TGCAGTGCTCGAGAATACGAGCAGTACTTC.

The V call is TRBV7-8, the J call TRBJ1-2; no clear D gene. Germline CDR1 SGHVS, CDR2 FQNEAQ. CDR3 size: 17 residues. Trimming left V 5 bases short and J 5 bases short, with 24 bases between. The DNA of the CDR3 is TGTGCCAGCAGCGCGGTACTTGTACCGACGGATAGATATGGCTACACCTTC. Translation: CASSAVLVPTDRYGYTF.

The rearrangement links TRBV6-5 to TRBJ1-5; a weak D match, TRBD1 (6 bases). CDR3 size: 15 residues. V was trimmed by 6 bases and J by 6 bases, leaving 18 bases between them. CDR1 is MNHEY and CDR2 is SVGAGI in the germline V gene. The CDR3 DNA follows: TGTGCCAGCAGGGAACAGGGTGTTCTCGGTCAGCCCCAGCATTTT. Amino acid sequence: CASREQGVLGQPQHF.

The CDR3 reads CASSSQGGYEQYF. The CDR3, as DNA: TGTGCCAGTAGTAGCCAGGGTGGATACGAGCAGTACTTC. The chain is built from TRBV19 and TRBJ2-7, with D possibly being TRBD1 (5 bases). There are 13 residues in the CDR3. Per germline, CDR1 LNHDA and CDR2 SQIVND (reference sequence). The V end lost 4 bases, the J end lost 4 bases, and 11 bases lay between the germline ends.

The CDR3 bases are TGCAGCGTATTCGACCGGGCCCAAGGAAGAAACATTCAGTACTTC. Its protein is CSVFDRAQGRNIQYF. The chain joins TRBV29-1 to TRBJ2-4; no definite D call. V was shortened by 6 bases and J by 6 bases, with 21 bases between the two germline ends. CDR1 is SQVTM, CDR2 ANQGSEA, per germline. This CDR3 region has 15 residues.

This chain uses TRBV18 with TRBJ2-7; the D gene is possibly TRBD2 (7 bases). This CDR3 region has 13 residues. CDR1 and CDR2 (germline): KGHSH, LQKENI. Trimming removed 6 bases from V and 2 bases from J, with 11 bases in between. CDR3 sequence (DNA): TGTGCCAGCTCGGGGGGGGCGACCTACGAGCAGTACTTC. Protein product: CASSGGATYEQYF.

The chain carries TRBV5-6 and TRBJ2-1; TRBD2 matches at 10 bases. The V gene's germline CDR1 is SGHDT and CDR2 YYEEEE. The junction had 9 bases not matched to a gene; V was cut back by 0 bases and J by 9 bases. CDR3 size: 16 residues. The CDR3 bases are TGTGCCAGCAGCTTGGTTCCTAGCGGGAGTCAAGGTGAGCAGTTCTTC. Amino acids: CASSLVPSGSQGEQFF.

This clone was counted once. The chain uses TRBV6-1 and TRBJ2-1; D possibly corresponds to TRBD1 (6 bases). Germline CDR1 reads MNHNS; CDR2 reads SASEGT. The CDR3 loop spans 13 amino acids. The V gene lost 3 bases and the J gene lost 5 bases, with 8 bases spanning the gap. CDR3 in amino acids: CASSEDRNNEQFF. The CDR3 DNA follows: TGTGCCAGCAGTGAGGACAGAAACAATGAGCAGTTCTTC.

This sequence joins TRBV1 and TRBJ2-1; the DNA was not compared with TRBD2, the D call given in the table. TRBV1 corresponds to a pseudogene. The CDR3 spans 11 residues. The CDR3 nucleotides read TGCACCACCCCGGGGGACAATGAGCAGTTCTTC. Residues: CTTPGDNEQFF.

The chain joins TRBV2 to TRBJ1-1; D unresolved. Germline V gives CDR1 SNHLY, CDR2 FYNNEI. This CDR3 spans 13 amino acids. DNA for the CDR3: TGTGCAGGAACCAGAAAAATGAACACTGAAGCTTTCTTT. The encoded protein is CAGTRKMNTEAFF.

There are a few counts of this clone. This chain connects TRBV7-2 to TRBJ1-1; 8 positions match TRBD1. The CDR3 spans 14 residues. Looked up from germline, CDR1 is SGHTA and CDR2 is FQGNSA. V dropped 1 base and J dropped 4; count of bases not matched to a gene: 2. CDR3 coding DNA: TGTGCCAGCAGCTTAGTAGGACAGGGCACTGAAGCTTTCTTT. Protein: CASSLVGQGTEAFF. The full variable domain, rest sourced from reference TRBV7-2 and TRBJ1-1, is GAGVSQSPSNKVTEKGKDVELRCDPISGHTALYWYRQSLGQGLEFLIYFQGNSAPDKSGLPSDRFSAERTGGSVSTLTIQRTQQEDSAVYLCASSLVGQGTEAFFGQGTRLTVV.

The rearrangement joins TRBV28 to TRBJ2-7, with 7 bases aligning to TRBD1. This CDR3 contains 15 residues. The V gene's germline CDR1 is MDHEN and CDR2 SYDVKM. Germline trimming cut 4 bases from V and 2 bases from J; bases unmatched to any gene: 8. The CDR3 DNA reads TGTGCCAGCAGTTCCCCGGACAGGCGTCCCTACGAGCAGTACTTC. Encoded protein: CASSSPDRRPYEQYF.

This clone was counted once. The chain's CDR3 is CASSRDRSSYEQYF. CDR3 coding DNA: TGTGCCAGCAGTAGGGACAGGAGCTCCTACGAGCAGTACTTC. The rearrangement uses TRBV28 and TRBJ2-7; 8 nucleotides match TRBD1. The trim removed 5 bases at V and 0 bases at J, leaving 3 bases unmatched. The CDR3 is 14 residues long. Germline-derived CDR1 and CDR2 are MDHEN and SYDVKM.

The V call is TRBV7-2, the J call TRBJ1-2, with 8 positions matching TRBD1. J gave up 5 bases and V 5 bases, and 10 bases lay outside the gene matches. The CDR3 runs 15 residues. Germline V gene sequence: CDR1 SGHTA, CDR2 FQGNSA. The CDR3 spells CASSRDLGQAYGYTF. Here the CDR3 DNA reads TGTGCCAGCAGCCGTGACTTGGGACAGGCTTATGGCTACACCTTC.

V gene TRBV5-5 combines with J gene TRBJ1-2; D is ambiguous. From germline, CDR1 is SGHKS and CDR2 YYEKEE (reference sequence). The CDR3 spans 11 residues. Trimming removed 3 bases at V and 8 bases at J, with 8 bases between. Here the CDR3 reads CASSSGGGYTF. CDR3 coding DNA: TGTGCCAGCAGCTCGGGTGGAGGCTACACCTTC.

This clone was found once. The V and J genes are TRBV27 and TRBJ2-7; D is possibly TRBD1 (6 bases). Trimming removed 5 bases at V and 3 bases at J, with 17 bases between. The CDR3 runs 15 residues. Germline V gene data show CDR1 as MNHEY and CDR2 as SMNVEV (reference sequence). CDR3 sequence (DNA): TGTGCCAGCAGTACCTCACAGGGAAATAGCTACGAGCAGTACTTC. It encodes CASSTSQGNSYEQYF.

This chain connects TRBV19 to TRBJ1-2; tentative D call: TRBD1 (5 bases). V shed 0 bases and J shed 7 bases, with 18 bases lying between them. Germline CDR1 reads LNHDA; CDR2 reads SQIVND (reference sequence). The length of the CDR3 is 16 residues. The CDR3 region is CASSIEGRAPRIGYTF. The CDR3 region has the DNA TGTGCCAGTAGTATAGAGGGACGGGCCCCCCGAATTGGCTACACCTTC.